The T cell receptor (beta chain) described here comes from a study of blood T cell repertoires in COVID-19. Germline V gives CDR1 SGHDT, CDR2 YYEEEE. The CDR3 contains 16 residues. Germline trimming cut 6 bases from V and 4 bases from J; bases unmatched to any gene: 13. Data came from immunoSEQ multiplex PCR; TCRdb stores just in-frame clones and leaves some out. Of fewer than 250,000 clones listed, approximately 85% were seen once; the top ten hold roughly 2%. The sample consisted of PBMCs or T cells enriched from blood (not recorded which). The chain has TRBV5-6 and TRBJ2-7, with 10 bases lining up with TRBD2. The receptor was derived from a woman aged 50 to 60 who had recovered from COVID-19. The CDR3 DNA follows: TGTGCCAGCACCTCTAATGGGGGACTAGCGACATACGAGCAGTACTTC. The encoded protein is CASTSNGGLATYEQYF.